Shown below are 6 T cell receptor beta chains from a single sample sequenced in a study of blood T cell repertoires in COVID-19. Clones were read by immunoSEQ multiplex PCR, and TCRdb kept only the in-frame ones, dropping some. Of 160,000 or so clones in the sample, roughly 83% are singletons; the top ten hold roughly 1.4%. Sequences were obtained from peripheral blood. The receptors shown here come from a human donor in a cohort sampled during active COVID-19.

This chain connects TRBV19 to TRBJ1-2; 7 bases agree with TRBD1. CDR1 and CDR2 from the germline V gene are LNHDA and SQIVND (reference sequence). The CDR3 contains 12 residues. Here the CDR3 reads CASDRPNYGYTF. CDR3 nucleotides: TGTGCTTCGGACAGGCCTAACTATGGCTACACCTTC.

In its sample, this clone was seen once. The chain recombines TRBV4-2 with TRBJ2-7; the D is unclear. Germline CDR1 reads LGHNA; CDR2 reads YNFKEQ. CDR3 length equals 12 residues. Trimming pared 1 base from V and 9 bases from J, leaving 10 bases between. CDR3 sequence: CASSQVSSLQYF. The CDR3 DNA reads as TGTGCCAGCAGCCAAGTTTCGAGTTTGCAGTACTTC.

This chain connects TRBV27 to TRBJ2-3, with TRBD2 identical over 7 bases. V was pared by 5 bases and J by 6 bases, with 11 bases of the junction left unmatched. The CDR3 length is 15 residues. The V gene's germline CDR1 is MNHEY and CDR2 SMNVEV (reference sequence). CDR3: CASSPGDYPWDTQYF. Here the CDR3 DNA reads TGTGCCAGCAGTCCTGGGGACTATCCCTGGGATACGCAGTATTTT.

The chain recombines TRBV28 with TRBJ2-1; maybe TRBD2 (6 bases). This CDR3 region has 15 residues. The germline V and J ends were trimmed by 3 bases and 2 bases, with 11 bases remaining between them. CDR1 is MDHEN and CDR2 is SYDVKM in the germline V gene. The CDR3 coding sequence is TGTGCCAGCAGTTTCGATAGCGGAGCCTACAATGAGCAGTTCTTC. This sequence encodes CASSFDSGAYNEQFF.

The chain uses TRBV3-1 (or the pseudogene TRBV3-2) and TRBJ1-6; D not certain. This CDR3 has 14 amino acids. Germline CDR1 and CDR2: LGHDT and YNNKEL (reference sequence). Trimming shortened V by 1 base and J by 10 bases, and 11 bases separated the two germline ends. The CDR3 region has the DNA TGTGCCAGCAGCCAAGTAGCCAGTGGGTCACCCCTCCACTTT. Protein: CASSQVASGSPLHF.

This clone has a handful of counts. The V gene is TRBV10-3, the J gene TRBJ1-2; D perhaps matches TRBD1 (5 bases). This CDR3 has 12 amino acids. Germline-derived CDR1 and CDR2 are ENHRY and SYGVKD. Trimming left V 0 bases short and J 10 bases short, with 9 bases between. CDR3 in DNA: TGTGCCATCAGTGAGTCAGGGGCCCACTACACCTTC. Translation gives CAISESGAHYTF.